Below, one T cell receptor beta chain is given with its context. The entry originates in a study of blood T cell repertoires in COVID-19. The overall study: There were acute and convalescent COVID-19 samples, and they came from the United States, Italy and Spain. Nucleic acid was either cDNA or gDNA, and it came from T cells, B-cell-depleted T cells, or PBMCs.

Germline CDR1 is PRHDT and CDR2 is FYEKMQ (reference sequence). The germline V and J ends were trimmed by 5 bases and 2 bases, with 10 bases remaining between them. The CDR3 is 15 residues long. In the authors' workflow: Estimates of nucleated cell counts were drawn from the amplification of reference gene primers. The repertoire was sequenced with immunoSEQ multiplex PCR; TCRdb's copy has only in-frame clones and lacks some. V, J and clone size derive from that table, while D and trimming were established from the DNA sequence. The sample comprises around 100,000 clones, over 75% of which are singletons, and 5% to 8% rests with the top ten.

This clonotype originated in a human donor in a cohort sampled during active COVID-19. The sequencing input was peripheral blood. V usage is TRBV13 and J usage is TRBJ1-6; perhaps TRBD1 as D (5 bases). The CDR3 loop reads CASSVRVAYNSPLHF. The CDR3 region has the DNA TGTGCCAGCAGCGTCAGGGTGGCCTATAATTCACCCCTCCACTTT.